One and the same sample provided the 11 T cell receptor beta chains below, sequenced in a study of blood T cells in healthy people across ages (dated by TCRdb to about 2015). The protocol used for the library was 5' RACE. Sequencing instrument: Illumina HiSeq 2500. A second PCR of about 6 to 11 cycles was performed with a sample-barcoded 5' primer and a J-beta primer mix. In-frame beta chains were kept once TCRdb had trimmed the public reads at Q25 with fastp and called clones with MiXCR. Every CDR3 protein is listed once, alongside the most common genes and DNA of its rows. This sample holds over 1,200,000 distinct CDR3 sequences; around 59% were observed only once. In total, the top ten clones hold 5.5% to 8% of the sample. What was sequenced was blood. Receptors were obtained from a young man in good health.

V gene TRBV3-1 combines with J gene TRBJ2-1; D not certain. V lost 8 bases and J lost 10, with 9 bases in between. Germline loops: CDR1 LGHDT, CDR2 YNNKEL (reference sequence). There are 10 residues in the CDR3. The CDR3 region is CASLSGEQFF. CDR3 nucleotide sequence: TGTGCCAGCCTGTCGGGCGAGCAGTTCTTC.

This rearrangement joins TRBV27 to TRBJ2-1; D not resolved. CDR3 size: 13 residues. From germline, CDR1 is MNHEY and CDR2 SMNVEV (reference sequence). Trimming cost V 6 bases and J 7 bases, with 13 bases left between them. The CDR3 here is CASSRPDRNEQFF. CDR3 in DNA: TGTGCCAGCAGCCGACCCGATCGGAATGAGCAGTTCTTC.

The chain is built from TRBV7-9 and TRBJ2-2, with 7 bases that match TRBD2. Germline CDR1 is SEHNR and CDR2 is FQNEAQ (reference sequence). After removal of 8 bases from V and 4 bases from J, the junction contained 16 bases not matched to a gene. The CDR3 runs to 17 residues. This chain's CDR3 is CASCPERWGLSTGELFF. The CDR3 DNA is TGTGCCAGCTGCCCAGAGCGTTGGGGACTAAGCACCGGGGAGCTGTTTTTT.

The V gene is TRBV7-9, the J gene TRBJ2-7; possible D gene TRBD1, 5 bases. This CDR3 spans 16 amino acids. Germline assignment: CDR1 SEHNR and CDR2 FQNEAQ (reference sequence). Trimming took off 5 bases at V and 2 bases at J, with 19 bases between the two ends. As DNA, the CDR3 is TGTGCCAGCAGCCTAGGCCGGATCGACAGAGCCTACGAGCAGTACTTC. It encodes CASSLGRIDRAYEQYF. Full variable domain (missing parts from reference TRBV7-9 and TRBJ2-7): DTGVSQNPRHKITKRGQNVTFRCDPISEHNRLYWYRQTLGQGPEFLTYFQNEAQLEKSRLLSDRFSAERPKGSFSTLEIQRTEQGDSAMYLCASSLGRIDRAYEQYFGPGTRLTVT.

This clonotype was detected only a few times. The V gene is TRBV7-2, the J gene TRBJ2-7; 9 bases line up with TRBD1. This CDR3 region has 15 residues. After removal of 4 bases from V and 10 bases from J, the junction contained 14 bases not matched to a gene. Germline values: CDR1 SGHTA, CDR2 FQGNSA. Here the CDR3 reads CASSSQTGGFVAQYF. The CDR3 coding sequence is TGTGCCAGCAGCTCCCAGACAGGGGGTTTTGTGGCCCAGTACTTC.

This rearrangement joins TRBV9 to TRBJ2-2; 7 bases are a match to TRBD1. CDR1 and CDR2 (germline): SGDLS, YYNGEE. The V and J ends lost 7 bases and 0 bases, in that order; junction bases with no gene match: 9. The CDR3 has 16 residues. The CDR3 DNA sequence: TGTGCCAGCGGATTAGGGGGCCGGACGAACACCGGGGAGCTGTTTTTT. Translating gives CASGLGGRTNTGELFF.

This clonotype was picked up a small number of times. J is TRBJ2-2 and V is TRBV6-1; D not certain. Germline CDR1 MNHNS, CDR2 SASEGT. The CDR3 has 14 amino acids. The V gene lost 2 bases and the J gene lost 0 bases, with 4 bases spanning the gap. The CDR3 loop is CASSEFPNTGELFF. The CDR3 region has the DNA TGTGCCAGCAGTGAATTTCCGAACACCGGGGAGCTGTTTTTT.

The rearrangement uses TRBV7-6 and TRBJ2-5; weak D call: TRBD1 (5 bases). The CDR3 is 17 residues long. V was shortened by 5 bases and J by 7 bases, with 26 bases between the two germline ends. Germline assignment: CDR1 SGHVS and CDR2 FNYEAQ. CDR3 DNA sequence: TGTGCCAGCAGCCACCTATCGGTACAGGCCCTCCTGTCGACCCAGTACTTC. Translated, it gives CASSHLSVQALLSTQYF.

This clonotype appeared a single time. The junction differs from germline at one of its ends, possibly a read error. This chain links TRBV4-2 with TRBJ1-2; D is ambiguous. Germline V gives CDR1 LGHNA, CDR2 YNFKEQ. CDR3 length: 12 residues. The CDR3 here is CVSSQDLDGYTF. The CDR3 DNA reads TGTGTCAGCAGCCAAGATTTGGACGGCTACACCTTC.

The sample holds a few counts of this clonotype. The V and J genes are TRBV29-1 and TRBJ2-5; D is possibly TRBD1 or TRBD2 (5 bases each). V was trimmed by 6 bases and J by 3 bases, leaving 11 bases between them. The CDR3 is 12 residues long. Germline V gene sequence: CDR1 SQVTM, CDR2 ANQGSEA. The CDR3 loop reads CSVGEREETQYF. CDR3 nucleotide sequence: TGCAGCGTGGGGGAACGGGAAGAGACCCAGTACTTC.

V is TRBV29-1 and J is TRBJ1-2; D is ambiguous. The CDR3 sequence is 12 residues long. CDR1 is SQVTM, CDR2 ANQGSEA, per germline. Trimming removed 4 bases at V and 3 bases at J, with 9 bases between. CDR3 coding DNA: TGCAGCGTTGTGTTACAGCACTATGGCTACACCTTC. Amino acid sequence: CSVVLQHYGYTF.